This T cell receptor beta chain was recorded in a study of blood T cell repertoires in COVID-19. Background on the study: Researchers got acute and convalescent COVID-19 samples from the United States, Italy and Spain.

The repertoire was sequenced with immunoSEQ multiplex PCR; TCRdb's copy has only in-frame clones and lacks some. The data contain 150,000 to 200,000 clones, around nine tenths of them seen just once; the ten biggest clones take up less than 3.5%. This CDR3 region has 15 residues. The V and J ends lost 5 bases and 10 bases respectively, with 21 bases between them. Germline V lookup: CDR1 SNHLY, CDR2 FYNNEI. The receptor comes from a man in his 70s with acute or convalescent COVID-19. Sequenced: peripheral blood. V usage is TRBV2 and J usage is TRBJ2-1; a weak D match, TRBD2 (6 bases). CDR3 sequence reads: CASSRGQGQAGEQFF. As DNA, the CDR3 is TGTGCCAGCAGTAGGGGCCAGGGTCAGGCGGGGGAGCAGTTCTTC.